Listed here are 17 T cell receptor beta chains from one sample, sequenced in a study of blood T cell repertoires in COVID-19. Produced via immunoSEQ multiplex PCR; TCRdb's table is partial and in-frame only. The sample includes just over 250,000 clones, approximately 88% of them seen just once. Input material: peripheral blood. The receptors originated from a woman aged 70-85 years with COVID-19, enrolled during active disease.

The V call is TRBV20-1, the J call TRBJ1-2; D unresolved. The CDR3 has 11 amino acids. Trimming left V 3 bases short and J 4 bases short, with 6 bases between. Germline CDR1 DFQATT, CDR2 SNEGSKA (reference sequence). This CDR3 is CSARRVYGYTF. As DNA, the CDR3 is TGCAGTGCTAGGAGGGTCTATGGCTACACCTTC.

The chain combines TRBV12-5 with TRBJ2-2; 7 bases agree with TRBD2. CDR3 length equals 14 residues. The junction had 6 bases not matched to a gene; V was cut back by 6 bases and J by 5 bases. Germline V gene lookup returns CDR1 LGHNT and CDR2 FRNRAP. CDR3 residues: CASGQAGFTGELFF. The DNA for the CDR3 is TGTGCTAGTGGACAAGCGGGATTTACCGGGGAGCTGTTTTTT.

The chain recombines TRBV7-9 with TRBJ2-1; TRBD2 might be the D (6 bases). With 5 bases removed from V and 4 bases from J, the gap between germline ends came to 12 bases. Germline V gene lookup returns CDR1 SEHNR and CDR2 FQNEAQ (reference sequence). This CDR3 is 14 amino acids long. This CDR3 reads CASSPRDFYNEQFF. CDR3 DNA: TGTGCCAGCAGCCCACGGGACTTTTACAATGAGCAGTTCTTC.

The chain employs TRBV27 and TRBJ1-1, with D unclear. CDR1 is MNHEY, CDR2 SMNVEV, per germline (reference sequence). V dropped 5 bases and J dropped 2 bases, with 12 bases sitting between them. The CDR3 is made up of 14 amino acids. As DNA, the CDR3 is TGTGCCAGCAGTCCTCGGGTCTCAAACACTGAAGCTTTCTTT. Residues: CASSPRVSNTEAFF.

This clone has a single count. The CDR3 nucleotides are TGTGCCAGCGGGAAGGGACAGGCCACCGGGGAGCTGTTTTTT. Encoded protein: CASGKGQATGELFF. This chain uses TRBV6-4 with TRBJ2-2, with 8 positions matching TRBD1. The CDR3 covers 14 residues. Germline V CDR1 and CDR2: MRHNA, SNTAGT. Germline trimming cut 8 bases from V and 4 bases from J; bases unmatched to any gene: 6.

The chain links TRBV29-1 to TRBJ2-1; D is unclear. CDR1 is SQVTM and CDR2 is ANQGSEA in the germline V gene. This CDR3 is built from 10 residues. V was clipped by 7 bases and J by 10 bases, with 11 bases between them. CDR3 coding DNA: TGCAGCGGGAGATTCGGGGAGCAGTTCTTC. As protein: CSGRFGEQFF.

Only a few counts were recorded for this clone. This sequence joins TRBV27 and TRBJ1-4, with D perhaps TRBD1 (5 bases). Germline values: CDR1 MNHEY, CDR2 SMNVEV (reference sequence). Between the trimmed V and J ends, which lost 3 bases and 7 bases, there was a span of 12 bases. This CDR3 comprises 14 residues. Here the CDR3 DNA reads TGTGCCAGCAGTTTCGTGGGGCGAAGTGAAAAACTGTTTTTT. Protein product: CASSFVGRSEKLFF. The full variable domain, its missing parts supplied by reference TRBV27 and TRBJ1-4, is EAQVTQNPRYLITVTGKKLTVTCSQNMNHEYMSWYRQDPGLGLRQIYYSMNVEVTDKGDVPEGYKVSRKEKRNFPLILESPSPNQTSLYFCASSFVGRSEKLFFGSGTQLSVL.

The CDR3 is CASRGLDNEQFF. The CDR3 DNA sequence: TGTGCCAGCAGGGGACTAGACAATGAGCAGTTCTTC. The gene calls are TRBV6-6 and TRBJ2-1, with 8 bases fitting TRBD2. V gave up 6 bases and J gave up 5 bases; unmatched junction bases: 0. Per the germline V gene, CDR1 is MNHNY and CDR2 is SVGAGI (reference sequence). The CDR3 contains 12 residues.

This chain links TRBV5-6 with TRBJ2-1; 12 positions agree with TRBD2. The CDR3 is made up of 17 amino acids. With V trimmed by 0 bases and J by 4 bases, 5 bases remained unmatched. Germline-derived CDR1 and CDR2 are SGHDT and YYEEEE. As DNA, the CDR3 is TGTGCCAGCAGCTTGGGACTAGCGGGAGCATCATACAATGAGCAGTTCTTC. This sequence encodes CASSLGLAGASYNEQFF.

The chain is built from TRBV29-1 and TRBJ2-5; D gene uncertain. The CDR3 contains 10 residues. The ends were cut back, 5 bases at V and 5 bases at J, with 6 bases in the middle. Germline assignment: CDR1 SQVTM and CDR2 ANQGSEA. CDR3 in amino acids: CSVSLETQYF. As DNA, the CDR3 is TGCAGCGTTTCTTTGGAGACCCAGTACTTC.

This clone was recorded a few times. V is TRBV19 and J is TRBJ2-1; 8 nucleotides agree with TRBD2. From germline, CDR1 is LNHDA and CDR2 SQIVND (reference sequence). V lost 4 bases, J lost 0 bases, and 2 bases stayed unmatched. The CDR3 is 15 residues long. The CDR3 DNA sequence: TGTGCCAGTAGTAATAGCGGGGCCTCCTACAATGAGCAGTTCTTC. Residues: CASSNSGASYNEQFF.

This chain uses TRBV7-9 with TRBJ2-7, with 7 bases identical to TRBD1. CDR3 length equals 17 residues. Germline V lookup: CDR1 SEHNR, CDR2 FQNEAQ (reference sequence). J lost 5 bases, V lost 5 bases, and 18 bases had no gene match. The CDR3 DNA reads TGTGCCAGCAGCACCTCCTTTCCGCGACAGGGACAAGACGAGCAGTACTTC. Its translation: CASSTSFPRQGQDEQYF.

Points on this clone: The same CDR3 also results from other DNA sequences found in this sample. The chain carries TRBV2 and TRBJ2-1; the match to TRBD2 covers 7 bases. CDR1 is SNHLY and CDR2 is FYNNEI in the germline V gene. Germline trimming cut 2 bases from V and 2 bases from J; bases unmatched to any gene: 3. This CDR3 is 15 amino acids long. The CDR3 nucleotides read TGTGCCAGCAGTGAAAGCGGGGCTACCTACAATGAGCAGTTCTTC. It is translated as CASSESGATYNEQFF.

The chain employs TRBV2 and TRBJ1-5; D unresolved. There are 13 residues in the CDR3. Germline loops: CDR1 SNHLY, CDR2 FYNNEI. Trimming left V 0 bases short and J 6 bases short, with 6 bases between. The CDR3 sequence is CASSEARGQPQHF. CDR3 sequence (DNA): TGTGCCAGCAGTGAAGCGCGGGGTCAGCCCCAGCATTTT.

The CDR3 spells CASSTGGNQPQHF. CDR3 bases: TGTGCCAGCAGCACAGGGGGCAATCAGCCCCAGCATTTT. The chain carries TRBV12-3 or TRBV12-4 and TRBJ1-5; 7 bases map to TRBD1. The CDR3 is 13 amino acids. V was pared by 6 bases and J by 2 bases, with 1 base of the junction left unmatched.

CDR3 DNA: TGTGCCAGCAGCTTGCCCGGGACTACCGGTCTCTCCTACGAGCAGTACTTC. It translates to CASSLPGTTGLSYEQYF. V and J are TRBV5-6 and TRBJ2-7, with TRBD2 matching 7 bases. The CDR3 consists of 17 residues. Germline CDR1 SGHDT, CDR2 YYEEEE. The V gene end was trimmed by 1 base and the J gene end by 0 bases; junction bases not matched to a gene: 10.

About this clone itself: Other nucleotide sequences in the sample specify the same CDR3. The genes are TRBV24-1 and TRBJ1-1, with TRBD1 matching 7 bases. The CDR3 runs to 14 residues. V was pared by 5 bases and J by 5 bases, with 7 bases of the junction left unmatched. The V gene's germline CDR1 is KGHDR and CDR2 SFDVKD. In DNA form, the CDR3 reads TGTGCCACCAGTGGAGGGGGCCTGGGGACTGAAGCTTTCTTT. This encodes CATSGGGLGTEAFF.